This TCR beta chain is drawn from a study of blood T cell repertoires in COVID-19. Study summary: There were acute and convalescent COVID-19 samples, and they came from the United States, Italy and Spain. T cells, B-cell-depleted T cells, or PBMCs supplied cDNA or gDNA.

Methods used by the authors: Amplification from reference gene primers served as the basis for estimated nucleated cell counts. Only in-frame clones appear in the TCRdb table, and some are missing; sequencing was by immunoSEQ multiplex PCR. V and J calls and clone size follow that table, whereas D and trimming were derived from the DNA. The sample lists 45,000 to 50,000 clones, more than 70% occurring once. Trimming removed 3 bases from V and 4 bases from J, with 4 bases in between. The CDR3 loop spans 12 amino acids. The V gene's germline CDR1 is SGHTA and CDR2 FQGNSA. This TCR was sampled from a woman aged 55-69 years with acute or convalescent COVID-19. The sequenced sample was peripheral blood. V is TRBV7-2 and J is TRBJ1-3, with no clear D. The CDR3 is CASSFRGNTIYF. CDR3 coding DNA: TGTGCCAGCAGCTTCAGGGGAAACACCATATATTTT.